This T cell receptor beta chain was sequenced for a study of cytomegalovirus exposure and HLA in healthy donors. Study results and limitations: HLA-A and HLA-B allele assignments for most subjects were reportedly predicted accurately using TCR beta sequences. According to a later analysis, most TCR beta chains associated with CMV appeared HLA-restricted. The analysis excluded some indistinguishable V segments, including TRBV6-2 and TRBV6-3.

This CDR3 spans 15 amino acids. From germline, CDR1 is SGHRS and CDR2 YFSETQ. About this clone itself: Its antigen is undetermined.

Amplification used 60 Vbeta primers and 13 Jbeta primers. Method: immunoSEQ multiplex PCR; TCRdb's copy keeps in-frame clones and lacks some. The repertoire holds about 130,000 clones, with about 80% as singletons. This receptor was identified in a boy aged 2 to 10 in good health and CMV-seronegative. The V gene is TRBV5-1, the J gene TRBJ2-5, with D uncertain. The J call may be in error: the DNA end matches TRBJ2-7 better. The sample was PBMCs. CDR3 sequence: CASSLDAGYSYEQYF. Written as DNA, the CDR3 is TGCGCCAGCAGCTTGGATGCAGGCTACTCCTACGAGCAGTACTTC.